This TCR beta chain was captured in a study of T cell responses to AZD1222 COVID-19 vaccine. Overall study results and limits: Epitopes outside B.1.351 and B.1.1.7 mutated regions reportedly drew nearly half of spike TCRs. No day 14 peak samples; only post-peak repertoires were characterized. Most donors were white British and more were female, and clonal diversity was possibly underestimated.

Produced via immunoSEQ multiplex PCR; TCRdb's table is partial and in-frame only. This sample has 82,000 or so clones, with 90% to 95% found just once. V shed 0 bases and J shed 5 bases, with 12 bases lying between them. CDR1 SGDLS and CDR2 YYNGEE come from the germline V gene. This CDR3 has 14 amino acids. In regard to this clone: No antigen is known for it.

This sample comprised peripheral blood, obtained on day 0 of AZD1222 vaccination. The sequence was collected from an adult in good health. This chain joins TRBV9 and TRBJ2-7; D not certain. The CDR3 region is CASSVESGIHEQYF. Written as DNA, the CDR3 is TGTGCCAGCAGCGTAGAGTCTGGGATCCACGAGCAGTACTTC. Together with reference TRBV9 and TRBJ2-7, the CDR3 gives the full variable domain: DSGVTQTPKHLITATGQRVTLRCSPRSGDLSVYWYQQSLDQGLQFLIQYYNGEERAKGNILERFSAQQFPDLHSELNLSSLELGDSALYFCASSVESGIHEQYFGPGTRLTVT.